This T cell receptor (beta chain) derives from a study of cytomegalovirus exposure and HLA in healthy donors. As concerns this clone: The antigen remains undetermined.

The PCR made use of 60 Vbeta and 13 Jbeta primers. Using immunoSEQ multiplex PCR, the repertoire was profiled, and TCRdb retains in-frame clones only, with some absent. The data hold some 200,000 clones, with around four fifths observed a single time. Study outcomes and limitations: In a later analysis, HLA-associated TCR beta chains were more clonally expanded than equally common others. A later examination showed that TCR association rates differed by HLA locus, with DRB1 most and HLA-C fewest. A later analysis linked a missense variant in DCLRE1C to the trimming of TCR beta V and J genes.

The CDR3 runs 14 residues. V was pared by 3 bases and J by 4 bases, with 5 bases of the junction left unmatched. CDR1 MNHEY and CDR2 SMNVEV come from the germline V gene (reference sequence). Sequencing was performed on PBMCs. This chain uses TRBV27 with TRBJ2-7; 8 bases are a match to TRBD2. The clonotype originates from a woman aged 35 to 49 in good health and CMV-seronegative. This CDR3 reads CASSFGRALYEQYF. The CDR3, as DNA: TGTGCCAGCAGTTTCGGGAGGGCGCTATACGAGCAGTACTTC.